The T cell receptor (beta chain) described here comes from a study of blood T cell repertoires in COVID-19. Background on the study: Acute-phase and convalescent COVID-19 samples originated in the United States, Italy and Spain. Sources were T cells, B-cell-depleted T cells, or PBMCs; the material itself was cDNA or gDNA.

This study enrolled people aged 18 to 89 from around 25 US geographic areas. In the original analysis: Nucleated cell number was recorded as an estimate derived from reference gene primer amplification. The data were produced by immunoSEQ multiplex PCR, yet TCRdb's version contains in-frame clones alone and is incomplete. That table gives V, J and clone size, and the DNA gave D and trimming. Of around 150,000 clones in the sample, over 75% were seen once. The germline V gene has CDR1 MDHEN and CDR2 SYDVKM. This CDR3 is built from 13 residues. V lost 4 bases, J lost 2 bases, and 9 bases lay in between.

Sequenced input: PBMCs or T cells enriched from blood (not recorded which). The receptor's source is a man aged 50-60 years who had recovered from COVID-19. The chain recombines TRBV28 with TRBJ2-7; a possible D gene is TRBD1 (5 bases). The CDR3 spells CASSSRVPYEQYF. CDR3 DNA: TGTGCCAGCAGTTCCAGGGTGCCCTACGAGCAGTACTTC.